This record looks at one T cell receptor (beta chain) sequence and its context. These data originate in a study of T cell changes during pregnancy in multiple sclerosis. The CDR3 covers 16 residues. Germline CDR1 and CDR2: SGDLS and YYNGEE. Trimming cost V 3 bases and J 0 bases, with 14 bases left between them. This table comes from immunoSEQ multiplex PCR, and its TCRdb copy is limited to in-frame clones, with some not included. Of some 70,000 clones listed, about 91% are singletons. The origin of this receptor is a female donor in good health, enrolled as a control in a pregnancy study. The V gene is TRBV9, the J gene TRBJ2-3; D remains ambiguous. The specimen comprised CD4+ T cells from peripheral blood mononuclear cells, sampled in the third trimester of pregnancy. The CDR3 DNA reads TGTGCCAGCAGCGGCTTTAGCAGCTCTAGCACAGATACGCAGTATTTT. Its translation: CASSGFSSSSTDTQYF.